A selection of T cell receptor beta chains follows, all from one sample in a study of neurological immune-mediated disorders. TCRdb re-called the 5' RACE reads through MiXCR, storing one row per CDR3 protein. The sample records 70,000 or so distinct CDR3 sequences, more than 3% being singletons. Sequences were obtained from PBMCs. Receptors originate from a woman in her fifties or sixties with multiple sclerosis. Each CDR3 is given without its conserved first and last residue. A D gene is named only where the DNA matches it firmly.

D: TRBD1
V: TRBV14
CDR3: ASSQGLSGTGYTGSSYNEQF

D: TRBD2
V: TRBV6-2/TRBV6-3
CDR3: ASRPGLAGADEQF

D: .
V: TRBV5-1
CDR3: ASSLSVVNTEAF

D: .
V: TRBV20-1
CDR3: SARVVGAGQPQH

D: .
V: TRBV6-2/TRBV6-3
CDR3: ASSQGTYNEQF

D: .
V: TRBV20-1
CDR3: SAIWGVGTGELF

D: .
V: TRBV20-1
CDR3: SARQPPSMDTQY

D: .
V: TRBV7-2
CDR3: ASTLQGGRNEKLF

D: .
V: TRBV29-1
CDR3: SVGFLRAVGETQY

D: .
V: TRBV20-1
CDR3: SAGKGTNQPQH

D: TRBD1
V: TRBV12-3/TRBV12-4
CDR3: ASSFGTGGYGYT

D: .
V: TRBV29-1
CDR3: SVRGLAGITDTQY

D: TRBD2
V: TRBV29-1
CDR3: SVAREVSEQY

D: TRBD2
V: TRBV28
CDR3: ASTASGRYEQY

D: TRBD1
V: TRBV5-1
CDR3: ASSYQQGATGELF

D: .
V: TRBV20-1
CDR3: SAIWDGEKLF

D: TRBD1
V: TRBV20-1
CDR3: SARPDRAGQPQH

D: .
V: TRBV12-3/TRBV12-4
CDR3: ASSLVGLATEAF

D: TRBD2
V: TRBV4-2
CDR3: ASSQEQGTRSYEQY

D: .
V: TRBV7-9
CDR3: ASSLGMGSTNEKLF

D: .
V: TRBV6-5
CDR3: ASSQTANTNSPLH

D: TRBD2
V: TRBV29-1
CDR3: SVLTSGGETQY